The clone carrying this TCR beta chain occurred a few times. Its antigen remains unknown. The CDR3 totals 19 residues. J lost 0 bases, V lost 3 bases, and 4 bases had no gene match. Germline CDR1 is SGHTA and CDR2 is FQGNSA. The sample belongs to a study of cytomegalovirus exposure and HLA in healthy donors. Study-level points and caveats: The authors later linked a missense DCLRE1C variant to TCR beta V- and J-gene trimming. Reports state that TCR beta sequences accurately predicted most subjects' HLA-A and HLA-B alleles. The listing of 150 to 200 TCR beta chains classed them as cytomegalovirus-associated.

13 Jbeta primers and 60 Vbeta primers were used for the PCR. Profiled with immunoSEQ multiplex PCR; TCRdb holds only in-frame clones, not every one. Counted here are about 82,000 clones, roughly 80% occurring once; the ten biggest clones make up 3.3%. The receptor was isolated from a middle-aged man in good health and CMV-seronegative. The sequenced sample consisted of PBMCs. The rearrangement joins TRBV7-2 to TRBJ2-2; the match to TRBD2 covers 16 bases. CDR3 coding DNA: TGTGCCAGCAGCTTGGGCGGGACTAGCGGGGGGGCGAACACCGGGGAGCTGTTTTTT. This codes for CASSLGGTSGGANTGELFF.